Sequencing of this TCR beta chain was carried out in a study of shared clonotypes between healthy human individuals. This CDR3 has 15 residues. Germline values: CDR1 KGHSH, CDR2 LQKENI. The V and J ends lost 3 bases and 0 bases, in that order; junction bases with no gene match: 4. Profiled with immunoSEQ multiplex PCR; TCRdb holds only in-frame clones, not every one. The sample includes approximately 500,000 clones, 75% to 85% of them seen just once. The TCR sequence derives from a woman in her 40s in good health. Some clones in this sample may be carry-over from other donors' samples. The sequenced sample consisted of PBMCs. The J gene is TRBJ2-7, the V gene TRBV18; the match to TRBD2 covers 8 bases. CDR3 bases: TGTGCCAGCTCACCGCCCAGCGGGAGCTCCTACGAGCAGTACTTC. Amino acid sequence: CASSPPSGSSYEQYF.